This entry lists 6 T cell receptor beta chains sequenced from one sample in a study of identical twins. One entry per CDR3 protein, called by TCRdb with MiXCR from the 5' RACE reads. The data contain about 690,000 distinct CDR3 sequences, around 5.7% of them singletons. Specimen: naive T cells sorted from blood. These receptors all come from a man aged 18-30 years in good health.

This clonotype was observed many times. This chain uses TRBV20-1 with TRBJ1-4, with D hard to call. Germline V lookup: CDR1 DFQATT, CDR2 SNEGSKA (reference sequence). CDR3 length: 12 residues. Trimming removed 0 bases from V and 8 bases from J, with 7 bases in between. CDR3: CSARDLGEKLFF. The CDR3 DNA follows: TGCAGTGCTAGAGATCTCGGGGAAAAACTGTTTTTT.

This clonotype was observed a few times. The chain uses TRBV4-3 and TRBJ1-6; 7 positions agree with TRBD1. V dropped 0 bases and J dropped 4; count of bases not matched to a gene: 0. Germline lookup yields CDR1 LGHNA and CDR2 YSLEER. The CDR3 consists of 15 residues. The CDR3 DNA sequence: TGCGCCAGCAGCCAAGAGGGACAGTATAATTCACCCCTCCACTTT. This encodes CASSQEGQYNSPLHF.

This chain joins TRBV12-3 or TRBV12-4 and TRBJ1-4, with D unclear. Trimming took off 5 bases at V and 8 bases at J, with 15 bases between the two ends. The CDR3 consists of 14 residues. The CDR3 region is CASSMTGSGEKLFF. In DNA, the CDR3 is TGTGCCAGCAGTATGACGGGATCGGGAGAAAAACTGTTTTTT.

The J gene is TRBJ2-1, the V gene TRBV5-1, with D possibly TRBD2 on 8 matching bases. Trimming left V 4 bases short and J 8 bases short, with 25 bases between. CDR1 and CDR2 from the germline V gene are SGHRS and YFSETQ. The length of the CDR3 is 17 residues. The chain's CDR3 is CASSPNPTGPGGDEQFF. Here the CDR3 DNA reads TGCGCCAGCAGCCCAAACCCGACAGGGCCCGGGGGGGATGAGCAGTTCTTC.

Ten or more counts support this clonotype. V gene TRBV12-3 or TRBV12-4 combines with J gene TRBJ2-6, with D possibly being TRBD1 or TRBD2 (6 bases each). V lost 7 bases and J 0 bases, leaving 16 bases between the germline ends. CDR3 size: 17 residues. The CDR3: CASKRGDGASGANVLTF. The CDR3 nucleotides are TGTGCCAGCAAAAGGGGGGACGGGGCCTCTGGGGCCAACGTCCTGACTTTC.

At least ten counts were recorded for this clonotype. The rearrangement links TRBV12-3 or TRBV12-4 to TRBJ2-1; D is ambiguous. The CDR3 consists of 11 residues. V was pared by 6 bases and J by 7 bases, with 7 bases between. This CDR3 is CASSQMNEQFF. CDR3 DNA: TGTGCCAGCAGCCAGATGAATGAGCAGTTCTTC.